This T cell receptor (beta chain) was found in a study of T cell clonotyping in hematopoietic cell transplantation. Study-level findings and limits: Graft donor and pretransplant recipient Inverse Simpson Index values predicted broader posttransplant TCR diversity. At the given depth, recipient repertoires were over 95% de novo clonotypes.

Repertoires were generated with immunoSEQ multiplex PCR, while TCRdb's copy carries only in-frame clones and drops some. The data show 50,000 or so clones, approximately 82% seen once. The sample's time point: recipient sample about 28 days before transplant, after cytoreduction. This clone came up a few times. Its antigen is still unknown. This TCR derives from a man in his sixties with myelodysplastic syndrome. Some clones in this sample may be carry-over from other donors' samples. This material consisted of peripheral blood mononuclear cells, taken before stem cell transplant.

Here the CDR3 reads CASSGLNTGELFF. The CDR3 nucleotides read TGTGCCAGCAGTGGGCTTAACACCGGGGAGCTGTTTTTT. The chain joins TRBV2 to TRBJ2-2, with D hard to call. CDR1 is SNHLY and CDR2 is FYNNEI in the germline V gene. The CDR3 runs to 13 residues. The V and J ends lost 4 bases and 2 bases respectively, with 5 bases between them. The whole variable domain, filled in from reference TRBV2 and TRBJ2-2, reads EPEVTQTPSHQVTQMGQEVILRCVPISNHLYFYWYRQILGQKVEFLVSFYNNEISEKSEIFDDQFSVERPDGSNFTLKIRSTKLEDSAMYFCASSGLNTGELFFGEGSRLTVL.